This T cell receptor beta chain was found in a study of cytomegalovirus exposure and HLA in healthy donors. Study details: Earlier, 150 million to 200 million T cells were analyzed, and 117 million unique TCR beta sequences were found among them. General study findings and limits: Another analysis was done later, and it associated roughly 15,000 TCR beta sequences with HLA alleles at 0.05 false discovery rate.

Worth noting for this clone: No antigen is known for it.

This PCR relied on a set of 60 Vbeta primers and 13 Jbeta primers. Method: immunoSEQ multiplex PCR; TCRdb's copy keeps in-frame clones and lacks some. The profile covers approximately 250,000 clones, with 78% appearing a single time and less than 0.6% taken by the ten largest. There are 15 residues in the CDR3. Germline values: CDR1 LGHNA, CDR2 YNFKEQ. With 0 bases clipped from V and 12 bases from J, the junction kept 6 bases outside the gene matches. Sequences were obtained from PBMCs. The sequence derives from a boy aged 5 to 17 in good health and CMV-seronegative. This sequence joins TRBV4-2 and TRBJ2-1; 12 nucleotides agree with TRBD2. Here the CDR3 DNA reads TGTGCCAGCAGCCAAGATGGGGCTAGCGGGGGGGGGCAGTTCTTC. Protein sequence: CASSQDGASGGGQFF.